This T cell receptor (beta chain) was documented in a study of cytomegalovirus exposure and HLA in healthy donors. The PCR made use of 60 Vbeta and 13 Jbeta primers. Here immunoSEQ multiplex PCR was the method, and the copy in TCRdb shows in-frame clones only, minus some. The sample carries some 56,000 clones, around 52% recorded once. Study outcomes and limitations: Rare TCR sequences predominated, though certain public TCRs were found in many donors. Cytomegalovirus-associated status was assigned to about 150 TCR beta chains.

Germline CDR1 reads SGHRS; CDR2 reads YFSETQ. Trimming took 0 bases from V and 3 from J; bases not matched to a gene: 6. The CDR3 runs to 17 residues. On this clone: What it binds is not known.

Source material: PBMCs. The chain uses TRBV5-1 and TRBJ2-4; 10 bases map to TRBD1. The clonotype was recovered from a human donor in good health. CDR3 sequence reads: CASSLAGDRGGKNIQYF. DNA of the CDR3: TGCGCCAGCAGCTTGGCCGGGGACAGGGGAGGCAAAAACATTCAGTACTTC.